The clone carrying this T cell receptor beta chain has ten or more counts. The target antigen is unknown. This specimen comes from a study of T cells after yellow fever vaccination. Findings of the study overall: Most primary-vaccination clones reappeared after the booster (just under 98% CD4, around 88% CD8).

TCRdb processed the 5' RACE reads anew with MiXCR; each CDR3 protein has one entry. The sample contains 120,000 or so distinct CDR3 sequences, 7.2% of which appear only once. V lost 3 bases, J lost 7 bases, and 19 bases lay in between. Germline loops: CDR1 SGHDT, CDR2 YYEEEE. The CDR3 contains 15 residues. The chain couples TRBV5-6 to TRBJ1-2, with TRBD1 as a possible D gene (5 bases). Specimen: CD4+ T cells sorted from PBMCs, collected roughly 46 days after the first yellow fever vaccination. The sequence was obtained from a man between 18 and 35 years old who received the YFV17D yellow fever vaccine. CDR3 region: CASSSRDFRVAGYTF. The CDR3 DNA reads TGTGCCAGCAGCTCCCGGGACTTTCGGGTTGCTGGCTACACCTTC.